The text below deals with one T cell receptor beta chain. The data were taken from a study of early stage breast cancer tumors. Turning to the study itself: Twelve of the 16 invasive tumors were ER+, PR+ and HER2-. Invasive lobular carcinomas made up four of 12 ER+/PR+/HER2- tumors.

Data came from immunoSEQ multiplex PCR; TCRdb stores just in-frame clones and leaves some out. Found here are roughly 20,000 clones, 65% to 85% of them singletons; the top ten hold more than 1.5%. The sequence derives from a person between 65 and 80 years old with breast cancer. Sequences were obtained from blood.

The CDR3 DNA follows: TGTGCCACCAACCCCCGGGACAGGGGTTACGAGCAGTACTTC. Protein sequence: CATNPRDRGYEQYF. V usage is TRBV6-1 and J usage is TRBJ2-7, with 10 bases that match TRBD1. There are 14 residues in the CDR3. Germline V CDR1 and CDR2: MNHNS, SASEGT. V dropped 10 bases and J dropped 4; count of bases not matched to a gene: 10.